This TCR beta chain was documented in a study of T cell changes during pregnancy in multiple sclerosis. The length of the CDR3 is 14 residues. Germline assignment: CDR1 SEHNR and CDR2 FQNEAQ (reference sequence). With V trimmed by 5 bases and J by 5 bases, 7 bases remained unmatched. Some clones are missing from TCRdb's copy, which holds only in-frame ones; the method was immunoSEQ multiplex PCR. The sample lists 60,000 to 75,000 clones; approximately 92% were seen once. The sample was peripheral blood, taken in the second trimester of pregnancy. This sequence originates from a female donor with multiple sclerosis, enrolled in a pregnancy study. The chain uses TRBV7-9 and TRBJ2-5; TRBD1 aligns across 8 bases. DNA of the CDR3: TGTGCCAGCAGCGCGACAGGGGCTTGGGAGACCCAGTACTTC. Protein: CASSATGAWETQYF.